This is a list of T cell receptor beta chains from one sample in a study of T cell changes during pregnancy in multiple sclerosis. Method: immunoSEQ multiplex PCR; TCRdb's copy keeps in-frame clones and lacks some. The table has fewer than 55,000 clones, 90% seen once; the top ten hold around 5%. The specimen was peripheral blood, collected after pregnancy. Every receptor here comes from a female donor in good health, enrolled as a control in a pregnancy study. CDR3s include the opening cysteine and the closing phenylalanine or tryptophan. A D gene is named only where the DNA matches it firmly.

v_call	d_call	j_call	cdr3_nt	cdr3_aa
TRBV4-1	TRBD1	TRBJ2-7	TGCGCCAGCAGCCAAGAGGGACAGACCTACGAGCAGTACTTC	CASSQEGQTYEQYF
TRBV15	-	TRBJ2-7	TGTGCCACCAGCAGAGAAACAGGGATCGACGAGCAGTACTTC	CATSRETGIDEQYF
TRBV11-1	-	TRBJ2-7	TGTGCCAGCAGCCCAATGACGGCGGGAACGACCGAGCAGTACTTC	CASSPMTAGTTEQYF
TRBV11-2	-	TRBJ2-1	TGTGCCAGCAGCTTACGGGAGTTATACAATGAGCAGTTCTTC	CASSLRELYNEQFF
TRBV4-2	-	TRBJ2-3	TGTGCCAGCAGAGGGGGGGGGCGGGATACGCAGTATTTT	CASRGGGRDTQYF
TRBV7-2	-	TRBJ1-1	TGTGCCAGCAGCTCTGATCCAGGGGTGCACACTGAAGCTTTCTTT	CASSSDPGVHTEAFF
TRBV9	-	TRBJ1-2	TGTGCCAGCAGCGTAGTGGACAGTGAATATGGCTACACCTTC	CASSVVDSEYGYTF
TRBV6-6	-	TRBJ2-5	TGTGCCAGCAGTTACGGGGGGGAGACCCAGTACTTC	CASSYGGETQYF
TRBV11-2	-	TRBJ1-4	TGTGCCAGCAGCTTACTTGGCGGGACTAATGAAAAACTGTTTTTT	CASSLLGGTNEKLFF
TRBV4-2	TRBD1	TRBJ2-5	TGTGCCAGCAGCCCACGGGACAGCCAAGAGACCCAGTACTTC	CASSPRDSQETQYF
TRBV9	-	TRBJ2-6	TGTGCCAGCAGCCCCGAGGTAAGGAGGGCTGGGGCCAACGTCCTGACTTTC	CASSPEVRRAGANVLTF
TRBV10-1	-	TRBJ2-7	TGCGCCAGCAGTGAGGGGCCGGAGGACGAGCAGTACTTC	CASSEGPEDEQYF